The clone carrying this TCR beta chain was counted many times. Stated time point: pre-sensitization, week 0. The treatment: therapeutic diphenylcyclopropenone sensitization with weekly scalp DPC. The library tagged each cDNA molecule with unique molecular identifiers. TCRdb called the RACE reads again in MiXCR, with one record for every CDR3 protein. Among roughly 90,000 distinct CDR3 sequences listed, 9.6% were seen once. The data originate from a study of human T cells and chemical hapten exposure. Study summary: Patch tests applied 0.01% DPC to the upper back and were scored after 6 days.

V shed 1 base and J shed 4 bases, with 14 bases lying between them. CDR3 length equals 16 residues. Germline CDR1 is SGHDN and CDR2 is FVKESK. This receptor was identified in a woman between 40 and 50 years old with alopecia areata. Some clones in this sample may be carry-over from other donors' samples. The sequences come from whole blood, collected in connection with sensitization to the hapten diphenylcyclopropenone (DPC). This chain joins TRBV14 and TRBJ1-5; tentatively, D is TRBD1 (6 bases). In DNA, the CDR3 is TGTGCCAGCAGCCAAGCCCCTGGACAGCATAATCAGCCCCAGCATTTT. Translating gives CASSQAPGQHNQPQHF.